This passage covers 22 T cell receptor beta chains from one sample sequenced in a study of cytomegalovirus exposure and HLA in healthy donors. The PCR used 60 Vbeta and 13 Jbeta primers. Using immunoSEQ multiplex PCR, the repertoire was profiled, and TCRdb retains in-frame clones only, with some absent. The sample has 160,000 or so clones, around 82% seen once; the top ten hold more than 0.85%. The sequenced material came from PBMCs. Receptors were obtained from a man between 25 and 39 years old in good health and CMV-seronegative.

This chain uses TRBV27 with TRBJ2-7; TRBD2 is a possible D gene (6 bases). Germline V gene data show CDR1 as MNHEY and CDR2 as SMNVEV (reference sequence). This CDR3 comprises 14 residues. V was pared by 2 bases and J by 3 bases, with 11 bases between. The DNA of the CDR3 is TGTGCCAGCAGTTTACGCGGGACCATCTACGAGCAGTACTTC. It is translated as CASSLRGTIYEQYF.

The V call is TRBV5-1, the J call TRBJ2-7, with 11 bases lining up with TRBD1. Germline-derived CDR1 and CDR2 are SGHRS and YFSETQ. The CDR3 loop spans 13 amino acids. The trim removed 4 bases at V and 6 bases at J, leaving 3 bases unmatched. CDR3 loop: CASSKGQGGEQYF. The DNA of the CDR3 is TGCGCCAGCAGCAAGGGACAGGGGGGCGAGCAGTACTTC.

The chain employs TRBV14 and TRBJ2-7, with 8 bases identical to TRBD1. V dropped 4 bases and J dropped 3; count of bases not matched to a gene: 2. This CDR3 spans 13 amino acids. Germline-derived CDR1 and CDR2 are SGHDN and FVKESK. The CDR3 spells CASSPGQGYEQYF. The CDR3 DNA reads as TGTGCCAGCAGCCCCGGACAGGGCTACGAGCAGTACTTC.

The V and J genes are TRBV30 and TRBJ2-7; D is possibly TRBD1 (6 bases). This CDR3 is 13 amino acids long. V was clipped by 4 bases and J by 6 bases, with 16 bases between them. The germline CDR1 and CDR2 sequences are GTSNPN and SVGIG (reference sequence). The DNA for the CDR3 is TGTGCCTGGAAAATGACAGGTGTGTCCGAGCAGTACTTC. This encodes CAWKMTGVSEQYF.

Comments on this clone: At one end the junction does not follow the germline gene, possibly because of a read error. The genes are TRBV10-2 and TRBJ2-1; TRBD2 agrees at 8 bases. This CDR3 is 12 amino acids long. From germline, CDR1 is WSHSY and CDR2 SAAADI. The DNA of the CDR3 is TGCGCCAGCAGTGAGTCGCGGGGGGAGCGGTTCTTC. Protein sequence: CASSESRGERFF.

The rearrangement uses TRBV5-1 and TRBJ2-7; 9 bases agree with TRBD1. CDR1 SGHRS and CDR2 YFSETQ come from the germline V gene. Losses at the gene ends were 10 bases for V and 1 base for J; bases not matched to a gene: 12. The CDR3 is 15 residues long. The CDR3 coding sequence is TGCGCCTGTAAGCTGGGACAGGGAGGTTCCTACGAGCAGTACTTC. Its protein is CACKLGQGGSYEQYF.

The CDR3 sequence is CASSPRPSGTSYEQYF. CDR3 bases: TGTGCCAGCTCACCACGTCCTAGCGGTACATCCTACGAGCAGTACTTC. The chain combines TRBV18 with TRBJ2-7; TRBD2 matches 7 bases. Germline V gives CDR1 KGHSH, CDR2 LQKENI. The V and J ends lost 1 base and 1 base, in that order; junction bases with no gene match: 7. This CDR3 region has 16 residues.

The chain couples TRBV2 to TRBJ1-4; D is perhaps TRBD1 (5 bases). CDR1 and CDR2 (germline): SNHLY, FYNNEI. CDR3 length equals 13 residues. Deletions cut 8 bases from V and 6 bases from J, with 13 bases between. The CDR3 coding sequence is TGTGCCAGCCAAACGGGGGGTGATGAAAAACTGTTTTTT. Protein: CASQTGGDEKLFF.

The chain carries TRBV2 and TRBJ2-6, with D unresolved. The germline V gene has CDR1 SNHLY and CDR2 FYNNEI. The CDR3 extends over 15 amino acids. The V and J ends lost 5 bases and 2 bases respectively, with 10 bases between them. CDR3 sequence: CASSPRSPGANVLTF. In DNA form, the CDR3 reads TGTGCCAGCAGTCCCCGGAGCCCTGGGGCCAACGTCCTGACTTTC. Looking up the rest from reference TRBV2 and TRBJ2-6 gives the full variable domain: EPEVTQTPSHQVTQMGQEVILRCVPISNHLYFYWYRQILGQKVEFLVSFYNNEISEKSEIFDDQFSVERPDGSNFTLKIRSTKLEDSAMYFCASSPRSPGANVLTFGAGSRLTVL.

The sample holds a few counts of this clone. The V call is TRBV6-1, the J call TRBJ1-1; no clear D gene. Germline V gives CDR1 MNHNS, CDR2 SASEGT. Trimming removed 2 bases from V and 1 base from J, with 8 bases in between. The CDR3 has 14 amino acids. CDR3 bases: TGTGCCAGCAGTGAACATTACAGGAACACTGAAGCTTTCTTT. Translation: CASSEHYRNTEAFF.

Turning to this clone: A junction end diverges from the germline sequence, so it may reflect a read error. Different DNA sequences within this sample yield the same CDR3. This chain connects TRBV4-2 to TRBJ1-1; D remains unclear. Germline loops: CDR1 LGHNA, CDR2 YNFKEQ. The CDR3 has 15 amino acids. The CDR3 DNA follows: TGTGCCAGCAGCCTCCTAGGGATGGGGAGGTCTGAGGCTTTCTTT. Translating it yields CASSLLGMGRSEAFF.

The chain carries TRBV9 and TRBJ2-7; D perhaps matches TRBD1 (5 bases). V was pared by 0 bases and J by 2 bases, with 9 bases between. CDR3 length equals 14 residues. Germline loops: CDR1 SGDLS, CDR2 YYNGEE. The CDR3 loop reads CASSVAVGAYEQYF. CDR3 bases: TGTGCCAGCAGCGTAGCGGTAGGGGCCTACGAGCAGTACTTC.

The chain's CDR3 is CASSLLAGGDPYEQYF. The DNA of the CDR3 is TGTGCCAGCAGTTTACTCGCGGGAGGGGACCCCTACGAGCAGTACTTC. The J gene is TRBJ2-7, the V gene TRBV27, with TRBD2 matching 9 bases. This CDR3 has 16 amino acids. Germline values: CDR1 MNHEY, CDR2 SMNVEV (reference sequence). Trimming at V came to 2 bases and at J to 2 bases, leaving 7 bases not matched to a gene.

The J gene is TRBJ2-3, the V gene TRBV19; 10 nucleotides agree with TRBD2. The CDR3 loop spans 16 amino acids. Germline V CDR1 and CDR2: LNHDA, SQIVND (reference sequence). J was trimmed by 2 bases and V by 5 bases; bases with no gene match: 7. The CDR3 protein is CASSSTGTSDTDTQYF. CDR3 nucleotide sequence: TGTGCCAGTAGTTCCACCGGGACTAGCGACACAGATACGCAGTATTTT. Combining the CDR3 with reference TRBV19 and TRBJ2-3 gives the whole variable domain DGGITQSPKYLFRKEGQNVTLSCEQNLNHDAMYWYRQDPGQGLRLIYYSQIVNDFQKGDIAEGYSVSREKKESFPLTVTSAQKNPTAFYLCASSSTGTSDTDTQYFGPGTRLTVL.

This chain joins TRBV4-2 and TRBJ2-3; possibly TRBD2 for D (6 bases). Germline loops: CDR1 LGHNA, CDR2 YNFKEQ. The V end was cut by 4 bases, the J end by 6 bases, with 11 bases between. The CDR3 runs 13 residues. CDR3 coding DNA: TGTGCCAGCAGCCGCGGAGGGGTGGATACGCAGTATTTT. Its protein is CASSRGGVDTQYF.

V is TRBV27 and J is TRBJ2-7; tentative D call: TRBD1 (5 bases). The V gene lost 2 bases and the J gene lost 1 base, with 12 bases spanning the gap. There are 15 residues in the CDR3. The germline gives CDR1 MNHEY, CDR2 SMNVEV (reference sequence). In DNA, the CDR3 is TGTGCCAGCAGTTTAAGCAGGACACTTTCCTACGAGCAGTACTTC. This sequence encodes CASSLSRTLSYEQYF.

The V and J genes are TRBV6-4 and TRBJ1-5; possible D gene TRBD1, 6 bases. The germline CDR1 and CDR2 sequences are MRHNA and SNTAGT. Deletions cut 3 bases from V and 7 bases from J, with 10 bases between. CDR3 size: 13 residues. The CDR3, as DNA: TGTGCCAGCAGTGAGGGGGCGAGGCAGCCCCAGCATTTT. It codes for CASSEGARQPQHF.

The J gene is TRBJ1-5, the V gene TRBV15, with TRBD1 as a possible D gene (6 bases). Trimming removed 6 bases from V and 0 bases from J, with 12 bases in between. The CDR3 extends over 15 amino acids. Germline V gene data show CDR1 as LNHNV and CDR2 as YYDKDF (reference sequence). CDR3 nucleotide sequence: TGTGCCACCAGTTTCAGGGGTTCTAGCAATCAGCCCCAGCATTTT. Its translation: CATSFRGSSNQPQHF.

The CDR3 sequence: CASSRQVTGNTIYF. DNA for the CDR3: TGTGCCAGTAGTAGACAGGTCACGGGAAACACCATATATTTT. The V call is TRBV19, the J call TRBJ1-3; tentative D call: TRBD1 (6 bases). There are 14 residues in the CDR3. V gave up 4 bases and J gave up 4 bases, with 11 bases separating them. CDR1 and CDR2 from the germline V gene are LNHDA and SQIVND (reference sequence).

This chain joins TRBV10-1 and TRBJ1-5; D is ambiguous. With 2 bases removed from V and 7 bases from J, the gap between germline ends came to 9 bases. This CDR3 is built from 13 residues. Germline V CDR1 and CDR2: WNHNN, SYGVQD (reference sequence). CDR3 in DNA: TGCGCCAGCAGTGAGGGCATTTCGCAGCCCCAGCATTTT. Protein sequence: CASSEGISQPQHF.

The chain combines TRBV2 with TRBJ1-5, with D possibly being TRBD1 (5 bases). Germline CDR1 and CDR2: SNHLY and FYNNEI. V shed 6 bases and J shed 10 bases, with 25 bases lying between them. This CDR3 is built from 16 residues. The CDR3 protein is CASRLDGGVLVHPQHF. The CDR3 coding sequence is TGTGCCAGCAGATTAGACGGGGGGGTCTTGGTCCATCCCCAGCATTTT.

The chain couples TRBV6-1 to TRBJ2-7, with TRBD1 matching over 12 bases. This CDR3 spans 15 amino acids. Germline CDR1 is MNHNS and CDR2 is SASEGT. V lost 3 bases to trimming and J lost 2 bases; unmatched junction nucleotides: 2. The CDR3 DNA is TGTGCCAGCAGTGACTGGGACAGGGGGCCCTACGAGCAGTACTTC. Encoded protein: CASSDWDRGPYEQYF.